The 8 T cell receptor beta chains below come from one sample, sequenced in a study of shared clonotypes between healthy human individuals. Produced via immunoSEQ multiplex PCR; TCRdb's table is partial and in-frame only. The data hold some 660,000 clones, with 73% observed a single time. Input material: memory CD4+ T cells sorted from blood. As for subset: CD45RA-negative fraction. The receptors come from a woman younger than 45 in good health.

The chain uses TRBV2 and TRBJ1-5, with D hard to call. This CDR3 region has 14 residues. CDR1 and CDR2 from the germline V gene are SNHLY and FYNNEI. V dropped 7 bases and J dropped 3 bases, with 13 bases sitting between them. The CDR3 loop is CASKGRQNNQPQHF. Here the CDR3 DNA reads TGTGCCAGCAAGGGCCGGCAGAACAATCAGCCCCAGCATTTT.

The chain has TRBV6-6 and TRBJ2-6; D is possibly TRBD2 (6 bases). The CDR3 length is 14 residues. CDR1 MNHNY and CDR2 SVGAGI come from the germline V gene (reference sequence). CDR3 DNA: TGTGCAAGTCAGGAGGGCTCTGGGGCCAACGTCCTGACTTTC. This sequence encodes CASQEGSGANVLTF.

This rearrangement joins TRBV25-1 to TRBJ2-6; TRBD1 matches at 7 bases. The V gene end was trimmed by 6 bases and the J gene end by 3 bases; junction bases not matched to a gene: 11. The length of the CDR3 is 17 residues. Germline V gives CDR1 MGHDK, CDR2 SYGVNS. The CDR3 region is CASRNNTGQVGANVLTF. Written as DNA, the CDR3 is TGTGCCAGCAGAAACAATACCGGACAGGTTGGGGCCAACGTCCTGACTTTC.

This chain joins TRBV5-1 and TRBJ2-1; 13 positions agree with TRBD2. CDR1 is SGHRS, CDR2 YFSETQ, per germline. There are 14 residues in the CDR3. The V segment lost 5 bases and the J segment 8 bases; nucleotides outside the gene matches: 4. Written as DNA, the CDR3 is TGCGCCAGCAGGGGACTAGCGGGGTGGGATGAGCAGTTCTTC. Residues: CASRGLAGWDEQFF.

This chain joins TRBV4-1 and TRBJ2-5; perhaps TRBD2 as D (6 bases). In germline, CDR1 is MGHRA, CDR2 YSYEKL. V was pared by 5 bases and J by 2 bases, with 15 bases between. The CDR3 sequence is 15 residues long. The DNA for the CDR3 is TGCGCCAGCAGCAACCGGGGGAACGGTCAAGAGACCCAGTACTTC. Amino acid sequence: CASSNRGNGQETQYF.

This chain links TRBV6-5 with TRBJ1-1, with D possibly being TRBD1 (5 bases). The V and J ends lost 6 bases and 1 base respectively, with 12 bases between them. CDR3 length: 14 residues. Germline-derived CDR1 and CDR2 are MNHEY and SVGAGI. For the CDR3, the DNA is TGTGCCAGCAGCAGGACACGAAAGAACACTGAAGCTTTCTTT. Protein product: CASSRTRKNTEAFF.

The sample holds a few counts of this clone. V usage is TRBV28 and J usage is TRBJ1-3, with a tentative D call TRBD1 (5 bases). CDR3 length equals 14 residues. V was trimmed by 6 bases and J by 0 bases, leaving 9 bases between them. CDR1 is MDHEN and CDR2 is SYDVKM in the germline V gene. For the CDR3, the DNA is TGTGCCAGCAGAGAACAGGTCTCTGGAAACACCATATATTTT. Residues: CASREQVSGNTIYF.

The rearrangement links TRBV28 to TRBJ2-7, with D unclear. The CDR3 totals 13 residues. V was pared by 5 bases and J by 7 bases, with 15 bases between. The germline CDR1 and CDR2 sequences are MDHEN and SYDVKM. This chain's CDR3 is CASSAASPWEQYF. CDR3 DNA sequence: TGTGCCAGCAGTGCTGCCTCCCCCTGGGAGCAGTACTTC.